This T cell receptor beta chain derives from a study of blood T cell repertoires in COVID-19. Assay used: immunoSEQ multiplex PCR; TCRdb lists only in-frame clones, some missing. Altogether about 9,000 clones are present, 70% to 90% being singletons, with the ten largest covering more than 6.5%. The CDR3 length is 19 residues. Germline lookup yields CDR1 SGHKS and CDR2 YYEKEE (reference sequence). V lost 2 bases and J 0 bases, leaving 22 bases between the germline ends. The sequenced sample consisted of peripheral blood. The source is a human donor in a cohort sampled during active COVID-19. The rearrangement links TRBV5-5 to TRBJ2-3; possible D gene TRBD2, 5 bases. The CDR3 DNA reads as TGTGCCAGCAGCTTTCGGGTGGGAGCTTTTGAACCTAGCACAGATACGCAGTATTTT. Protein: CASSFRVGAFEPSTDTQYF.